Listed here are 24 T cell receptor beta chains from one sample, sequenced in a study of T-cell memory formation after mild COVID-19. MiXCR, applied by TCRdb to the 5' RACE reads, yields one record per CDR3 protein. The data contain 540,000 or so distinct CDR3 sequences, roughly 20% of them singletons. What was sequenced was PBMCs or a T cell subset sorted from them (not recorded which). The source is an adult woman who had mild COVID-19 (a few samples of this study predate the infection). Cell type and time point are not known.

This clonotype turned up a few times. The V gene is TRBV7-2, the J gene TRBJ2-6; D tentatively fits TRBD1 or TRBD2 (7 bases each). The germline V gene has CDR1 SGHTA and CDR2 FQGNSA. This CDR3 has 17 amino acids. V was trimmed by 0 bases and J by 1 base, leaving 10 bases between them. CDR3 region: CASSLARGGSGANVLTF. Here the CDR3 DNA reads TGTGCCAGCAGCTTAGCCAGGGGGGGATCTGGGGCCAACGTCCTGACTTTC.

This chain uses TRBV4-2 with TRBJ2-1; TRBD2 matches 9 bases. CDR1 is LGHNA, CDR2 YNFKEQ, per germline. The CDR3 spans 16 residues. J was trimmed by 6 bases and V by 4 bases; bases with no gene match: 10. The DNA for the CDR3 is TGTGCCAGCAGCCGGGGGCCTAGCGGGGTAAGCAATGAGCAGTTCTTC. It translates to CASSRGPSGVSNEQFF.

The rearrangement joins TRBV5-1 to TRBJ1-3; the D gene is possibly TRBD1 (6 bases). Trimming pared 4 bases from V and 3 bases from J, leaving 11 bases between. CDR1 is SGHRS, CDR2 YFSETQ, per germline. CDR3 length: 14 amino acids. DNA of the CDR3: TGCGCCAGCAGCAGGGACATCGATGGAAACACCATATATTTT. Its protein is CASSRDIDGNTIYF.

This clonotype was seen a few times. This chain links TRBV28 with TRBJ2-1; D is tentatively TRBD1 or TRBD2 (5 bases each). CDR1 is MDHEN and CDR2 is SYDVKM in the germline V gene. V lost 5 bases and J 4 bases, leaving 15 bases between the germline ends. This CDR3 is 15 amino acids long. The CDR3, as DNA: TGTGCCAGCAGTCTGCACGGGACGGATTACAATGAGCAGTTCTTC. Translation: CASSLHGTDYNEQFF.

This rearrangement joins TRBV20-1 to TRBJ2-3; 9 nucleotides match TRBD1. J gave up 2 bases and V 2 bases, and 5 bases lay outside the gene matches. The CDR3 runs 15 residues. Germline CDR1 reads DFQATT; CDR2 reads SNEGSKA (reference sequence). The CDR3 spells CSARRWTGDTDTQYF. DNA of the CDR3: TGCAGTGCTAGAAGGTGGACAGGGGACACAGATACGCAGTATTTT.

This chain links TRBV6-5 with TRBJ1-2; the match to TRBD1 covers 7 bases. CDR1 and CDR2 from the germline V gene are MNHEY and SVGAGI. The CDR3 contains 12 residues. Losses at the gene ends were 5 bases for V and 6 bases for J; bases not matched to a gene: 3. CDR3 sequence: CASSTTGDGYTF. CDR3 coding DNA: TGTGCCAGCAGTACCACAGGGGATGGCTACACCTTC.

For the CDR3, the DNA is TGCGCCAGCAGCTTGGAGGGCTCACACGAGCAGTACTTC. This encodes CASSLEGSHEQYF. The rearrangement joins TRBV5-1 to TRBJ2-7; D ambiguous. The ends were cut back, 0 bases at V and 5 bases at J, with 9 bases in the middle. The CDR3 is 13 residues long. Germline loops: CDR1 SGHRS, CDR2 YFSETQ.

This sequence joins TRBV5-1 and TRBJ1-2; tentatively, D is TRBD1 (6 bases). CDR1 is SGHRS, CDR2 YFSETQ, per germline. This CDR3 contains 16 residues. Deletions cut 5 bases from V and 2 bases from J, with 19 bases between. The chain's CDR3 is CASRGQPRSQNYGYTF. CDR3 DNA: TGCGCCAGCAGAGGACAGCCACGCTCCCAAAACTATGGCTACACCTTC.

This clonotype was recorded a few times. The rearrangement joins TRBV5-3 to TRBJ2-7; D might be TRBD2 (6 bases). TRBV5-3 is assigned to the ORF class and has an uncertain function. The CDR3 is 15 residues long. Trimming shortened V by 4 bases and J by 3 bases, and 17 bases separated the two germline ends. The CDR3 DNA reads TGTGCCAGAAGCCTCGGGGTAGCGGAGGACTACGAGCAGTACTTC. Translated: CARSLGVAEDYEQYF.

V usage is TRBV29-1 and J usage is TRBJ1-1; the D is unclear. Looked up from germline, CDR1 is SQVTM and CDR2 is ANQGSEA. Trimming left V 0 bases short and J 5 bases short, with 10 bases between. The CDR3 contains 13 residues. CDR3 sequence reads: CSVEDRPLTEAFF. CDR3 DNA: TGCAGCGTTGAAGATCGACCTCTTACTGAAGCTTTCTTT.

The genes are TRBV7-3 and TRBJ2-2; D gene ambiguous. The germline gives CDR1 SGHTA, CDR2 FQGTGA. V shed 3 bases and J shed 1 base, with 6 bases lying between them. This CDR3 has 14 residues. The DNA of the CDR3 is TGTGCCAGCAGCTTTGGAGTGAACACCGGGGAGCTGTTTTTT. Encoded protein: CASSFGVNTGELFF. Full variable domain (remainder filled in from reference TRBV7-3 and TRBJ2-2): GAGVSQTPSNKVTEKGKYVELRCDPISGHTALYWYRQSLGQGPEFLIYFQGTGAADDSGLPNDRFFAVRPEGSVSTLKIQRTERGDSAVYLCASSFGVNTGELFFGEGSRLTVL.

The table lists this clonotype with a few counts. J is TRBJ2-2 and V is TRBV7-3; D could derive from TRBD1 or TRBD2 (5 bases each). V shed 3 bases and J shed 4 bases, with 9 bases lying between them. Germline loops: CDR1 SGHTA, CDR2 FQGTGA. CDR3 length: 14 residues. The CDR3 spells CASSLQGTTGELFF. DNA of the CDR3: TGTGCCAGCAGCTTGCAAGGGACCACCGGGGAGCTGTTTTTT.

This sequence joins TRBV3-1 and TRBJ1-2; perhaps TRBD1 as D (5 bases). CDR3 length: 14 residues. From germline, CDR1 is LGHDT and CDR2 YNNKEL (reference sequence). The V end was cut by 1 base, the J end by 6 bases, with 12 bases between. The CDR3 DNA sequence: TGTGCCAGCAGCCAAGTTGGGGGAGTGGATGGCTACACCTTC. Translated, it gives CASSQVGGVDGYTF.

V and J are TRBV2 and TRBJ2-7; a weak D match, TRBD2 (5 bases). Germline V gene sequence: CDR1 SNHLY, CDR2 FYNNEI. Trimming took off 5 bases at V and 0 bases at J, with 14 bases between the two ends. This CDR3 spans 15 amino acids. The CDR3 nucleotides are TGTGCCAGCAGTCCGGACTTCTCGAGCTCCTACGAGCAGTACTTC. Its translation: CASSPDFSSSYEQYF. The full variable domain, completed using reference TRBV2 and TRBJ2-7, is EPEVTQTPSHQVTQMGQEVILRCVPISNHLYFYWYRQILGQKVEFLVSFYNNEISEKSEIFDDQFSVERPDGSNFTLKIRSTKLEDSAMYFCASSPDFSSSYEQYFGPGTRLTVT.

In this sample, this clonotype turned up a few times. The chain uses TRBV10-3 and TRBJ1-2; 9 bases match TRBD1. CDR3 length equals 15 residues. Trimming took 2 bases from V and 4 from J; bases not matched to a gene: 5. The germline gives CDR1 ENHRY, CDR2 SYGVKD. For the CDR3, the DNA is TGTGCCATCAGTGAGCCGGGACAGGGTATCTATGGCTACACCTTC. Translating gives CAISEPGQGIYGYTF.

Only a few counts were recorded for this clonotype. This sequence joins TRBV7-8 and TRBJ1-2; TRBD1 matches 9 bases. Germline-derived CDR1 and CDR2 are SGHVS and FQNEAQ. The J segment lost 2 bases and the V segment lost 7 bases, leaving 5 bases of the junction unmatched. The CDR3 loop spans 14 amino acids. The DNA of the CDR3 is TGTGCCAGCACCCAGGACAGGGGAAACTATGGCTACACCTTC. Amino acid sequence: CASTQDRGNYGYTF.

The chain carries TRBV7-9 and TRBJ2-3; a weak D match, TRBD2 (6 bases). Germline V CDR1 and CDR2: SEHNR, FQNEAQ (reference sequence). V was trimmed by 2 bases and J by 6 bases, leaving 15 bases between them. This CDR3 is built from 15 residues. The CDR3 spells CASSLFGVADDTQYF. CDR3 coding DNA: TGTGCCAGCAGCTTATTCGGGGTAGCGGACGATACGCAGTATTTT.

The rearrangement joins TRBV2 to TRBJ2-7; D perhaps matches TRBD1 (6 bases). The CDR3 covers 12 residues. Germline CDR1 and CDR2: SNHLY and FYNNEI. With 10 bases removed from V and 3 bases from J, the gap between germline ends came to 13 bases. The CDR3 sequence is CATRGQFYEQYF. As DNA, the CDR3 is TGTGCCACCCGAGGACAGTTCTACGAGCAGTACTTC.

The table lists this clonotype with a count of one. CDR3 nucleotide sequence: TGTGCCAGCCGCCGGACAGGGAATAACTATGGCTACACCTTC. This gives the protein CASRRTGNNYGYTF. The V gene is TRBV27, the J gene TRBJ1-2; TRBD1 matches at 8 bases. The trim removed 8 bases at V and 1 base at J, leaving 6 bases unmatched. Germline values: CDR1 MNHEY, CDR2 SMNVEV (reference sequence). The CDR3 extends over 14 amino acids.

V is TRBV9 and J is TRBJ2-7, with 10 positions matching TRBD2. Germline V CDR1 and CDR2: SGDLS, YYNGEE. The CDR3 loop spans 16 amino acids. V shed 0 bases and J 3 bases; nucleotides not matched to a gene: 6. The DNA for the CDR3 is TGTGCCAGCAGCGTAGGTCTAGCGGGGGCCATCTACGAGCAGTACTTC. Its protein product is CASSVGLAGAIYEQYF.

CDR3 loop: CATSDPGQGADEQYF. CDR3 sequence (DNA): TGTGCCACCAGTGATCCGGGACAGGGGGCTGACGAGCAGTACTTC. V is TRBV24-1 and J is TRBJ2-7; TRBD1 aligns across 12 bases. Trimming at V came to 3 bases and at J to 5 bases, leaving 4 bases not matched to a gene. Germline CDR1 KGHDR, CDR2 SFDVKD. The CDR3 totals 15 residues.

This sequence joins TRBV4-3 and TRBJ2-3, with 7 bases that match TRBD1. The CDR3 totals 16 residues. The V gene's germline CDR1 is LGHNA and CDR2 YSLEER. V was pared by 0 bases and J by 6 bases, with 9 bases of the junction left unmatched. The DNA for the CDR3 is TGCGCCAGCAGCCAAGATAGGGGACAGAGAACGGATACGCAGTATTTT. Residues: CASSQDRGQRTDTQYF.

This clonotype showed up just a few times. V is TRBV7-9 and J is TRBJ2-5, with D unresolved. Germline CDR1 reads SEHNR; CDR2 reads FQNEAQ (reference sequence). Between the trimmed V and J ends, which lost 5 bases and 5 bases, there was a span of 15 bases. The CDR3 is 14 residues long. The CDR3 DNA reads TGTGCCAGCAGCCTTCAAGCACTCAGGGAGACCCAGTACTTC. Protein sequence: CASSLQALRETQYF.

In this sample, this clonotype turned up a few times. The chain couples TRBV7-8 to TRBJ1-2; a possible D gene is TRBD1 (5 bases). V was trimmed by 1 base and J by 6 bases, leaving 12 bases between them. The CDR3 runs 14 residues. Germline CDR1 is SGHVS and CDR2 is FQNEAQ. In nucleotides, the CDR3 is TGTGCCAGCAGCTTAGAACGAGGGGCGGATGGCTACACCTTC. Its protein product is CASSLERGADGYTF.